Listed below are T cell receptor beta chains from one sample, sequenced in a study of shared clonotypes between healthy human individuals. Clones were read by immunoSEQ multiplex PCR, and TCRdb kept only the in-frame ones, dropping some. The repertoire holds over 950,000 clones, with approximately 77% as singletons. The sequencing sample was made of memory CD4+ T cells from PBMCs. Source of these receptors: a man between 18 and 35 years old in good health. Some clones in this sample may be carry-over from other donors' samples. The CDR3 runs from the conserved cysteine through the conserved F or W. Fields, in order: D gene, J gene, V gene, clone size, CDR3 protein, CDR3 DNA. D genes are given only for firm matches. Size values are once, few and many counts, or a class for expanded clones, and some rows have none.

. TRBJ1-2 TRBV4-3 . CASSQDLLNGGAWNYGYTF TGCGCCAGCAGCCAAGACCTTTTAAACGGGGGGGCGTGGAACTATGGCTACACCTTC
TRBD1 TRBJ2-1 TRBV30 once CAWRNTGGHEQFF TGTGCCTGGAGGAATACAGGGGGCCATGAGCAGTTCTTC
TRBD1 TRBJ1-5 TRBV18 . CASSPDRGNAQPQHF TGTGCCAGCTCACCGGACAGGGGTAACGCTCAGCCCCAGCATTTT
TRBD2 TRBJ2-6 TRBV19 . CASSMRGASSGANVLTF TGTGCCAGTAGTATGCGGGGGGCCAGTTCTGGGGCCAACGTCCTGACTTTC
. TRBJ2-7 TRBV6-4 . CASSDSTQPYEQYF TGTGCCAGCAGTGACTCGACGCAACCCTACGAGCAGTACTTC
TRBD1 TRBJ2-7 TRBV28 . CASSSTGQGYSSEQYF TGTGCCAGCAGTTCAACGGGACAGGGGTACAGTAGCGAGCAGTACTTC
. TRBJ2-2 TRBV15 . CATSTTRAGELFF TGTGCCACCAGCACAACTCGGGCCGGGGAGCTGTTTTTT
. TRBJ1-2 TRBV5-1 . CASSSYTSNYGYTF TGCGCCAGCAGCTCGTACACCTCGAACTATGGCTACACCTTC
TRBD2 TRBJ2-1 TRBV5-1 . CASSSGGTDIEQFF TGCGCCAGCAGCTCGGGGGGAACTGACATTGAGCAGTTCTTC
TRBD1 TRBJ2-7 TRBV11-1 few CASSLLKPMTGFSYEQYF TGTGCCAGCAGCCTACTTAAACCCATGACAGGGTTCAGCTACGAGCAGTACTTC
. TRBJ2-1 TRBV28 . CASSRLLLSDEQFF TGTGCCAGCAGTAGACTCCTCCTATCGGATGAGCAGTTCTTC
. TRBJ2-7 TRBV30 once CAWSVRRDSYEQYF TGTGCCTGGAGTGTAAGGAGGGACTCCTACGAGCAGTACTTC
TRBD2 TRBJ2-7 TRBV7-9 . CASSSTSGSAYEQYF TGTGCCAGCAGCTCGACTAGCGGGAGCGCCTACGAGCAGTACTTC
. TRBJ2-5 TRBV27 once CASSLSYWIGGQETQYF TGTGCCAGCAGTTTATCGTATTGGATTGGGGGTCAAGAGACCCAGTACTTC
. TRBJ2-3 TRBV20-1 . CSAGPTDTQYF TGCAGTGCTGGGCCCACAGATACGCAGTATTTT
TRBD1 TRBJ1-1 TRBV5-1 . CASSLAQQGTEAFF TGCGCCAGCAGCTTGGCCCAACAGGGGACTGAAGCTTTCTTT
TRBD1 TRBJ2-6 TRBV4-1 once CASSQLRGLESGANVLTF TGCGCCAGCAGCCAACTCAGGGGGCTAGAGTCAGGGGCCAACGTCCTGACTTTC
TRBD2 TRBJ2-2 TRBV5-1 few CASSFSVAGEGTGELFF TGCGCCAGCAGCTTTTCGGTAGCGGGAGAAGGGACCGGGGAGCTGTTTTTT
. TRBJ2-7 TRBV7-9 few CASSTRGIYEQYF TGTGCCAGCAGCACTAGAGGGATTTACGAGCAGTACTTC
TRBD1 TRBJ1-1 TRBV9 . CASSPRTGGYTEAFF TGTGCCAGCAGCCCCAGGACAGGGGGGTACACTGAAGCTTTCTTT
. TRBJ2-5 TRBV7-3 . CASSAQGAVETQYF TGTGCCAGCAGCGCACAGGGCGCAGTAGAGACCCAGTACTTC
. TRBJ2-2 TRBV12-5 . CASGLVGGELFF TGTGCTAGTGGTTTGGTAGGGGGGGAGCTGTTTTTT
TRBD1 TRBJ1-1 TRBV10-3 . CAISPGQGLIDTEAFF TGTGCCATCAGTCCGGGACAGGGGCTAATCGACACTGAAGCTTTCTTT
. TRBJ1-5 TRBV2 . CASWGGSNQPQHF TGTGCCAGCTGGGGGGGGAGCAATCAGCCCCAGCATTTT
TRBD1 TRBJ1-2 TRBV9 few CASSTRQGARSGYTF TGTGCCAGCAGCACGCGACAGGGGGCGCGTAGTGGCTACACCTTC
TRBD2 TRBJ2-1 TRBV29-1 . CSGRGGTGSYNEQFF TGCAGCGGCCGCGGGGGGACTGGCTCCTACAATGAGCAGTTCTTC
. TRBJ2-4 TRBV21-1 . CASSRRDRFFKNIQYF TGTGCCAGCAGCCGTAGGGACAGATTTTTTAAAAACATTCAGTACTTC
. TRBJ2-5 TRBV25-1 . CASSEWTAGRETQYF TGTGCCAGCAGTGAATGGACGGCCGGGAGAGAGACCCAGTACTTC
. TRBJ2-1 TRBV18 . CASSPGQTGNEQFF TGTGCCAGCTCACCTGGTCAGACTGGAAATGAGCAGTTCTTC
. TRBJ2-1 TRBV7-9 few CASSPKGVAVSYNEQFF TGTGCCAGCAGCCCCAAGGGGGTAGCGGTCTCCTACAATGAGCAGTTCTTC
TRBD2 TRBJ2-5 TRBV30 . CAWSPGTSGVRGETQYF TGTGCCTGGAGTCCCGGGACTAGCGGGGTCAGGGGAGAGACCCAGTACTTC
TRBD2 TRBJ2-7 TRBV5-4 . CASSREGTSVTYEQYF TGTGCCAGCAGCCGCGAAGGGACTAGCGTAACCTACGAGCAGTACTTC
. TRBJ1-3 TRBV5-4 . CASSRGTSGNTIYF TGTGCCAGCAGCCGGGGAACCTCTGGAAACACCATATATTTT
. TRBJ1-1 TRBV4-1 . CASSPMRGTEAFF TGCGCCAGCAGCCCAATGCGCGGCACTGAAGCTTTCTTT
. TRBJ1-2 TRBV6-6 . CASSYVGSLYGYTF TGTGCCAGCAGTTACGTGGGCAGCCTCTATGGCTACACCTTC
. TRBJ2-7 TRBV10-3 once CAISESSARGPSEQYF TGTGCCATCAGTGAGTCGAGTGCTAGAGGACCTTCCGAGCAGTACTTC
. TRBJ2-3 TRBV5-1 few CASSSTTSYTDTQYF TGCGCCAGCAGCTCCACGACTAGTTATACAGATACGCAGTATTTT
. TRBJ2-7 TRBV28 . CASSRATYEQYF TGTGCCAGCAGCCGGGCAACCTACGAGCAGTACTTC
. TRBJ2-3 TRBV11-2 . CASSLVVALGTDTQYF TGTGCCAGCAGCTTAGTGGTAGCGTTGGGCACAGATACGCAGTATTTT
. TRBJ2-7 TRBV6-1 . CATLHSITDEQYF TGTGCCACTCTACACAGTATCACGGACGAGCAGTACTTC